Below are 5 T cell receptor beta chains sequenced from a single sample in a study of T-cell memory formation after mild COVID-19. TCRdb reanalysed the 5' RACE reads using MiXCR and keeps one entry per CDR3 protein. There are over 300,000 distinct CDR3 sequences in the sample; 20% to 25% occur only once, and roughly a fifth lies in the top ten. The sequenced sample was PBMCs or a T cell subset sorted from them (not recorded which). The receptors come from a man between 18 and 29 years old who had mild COVID-19 (a few samples of this study predate the infection). Cell type and time point are not known.

This clonotype was counted between two and nine times. The genes are TRBV27 and TRBJ1-2, with D possibly TRBD1 on 5 matching bases. The germline V gene encodes CDR1 MNHEY and CDR2 SMNVEV (reference sequence). This CDR3 spans 16 amino acids. The V gene lost 0 bases and the J gene lost 3 bases, with 14 bases spanning the gap. The CDR3: CASSLSQLTGDYGYTF. As DNA, the CDR3 is TGTGCCAGCAGTTTATCGCAGCTTACAGGAGACTATGGCTACACCTTC.

V gene TRBV28 combines with J gene TRBJ2-1, with 8 bases matching TRBD1. Germline CDR1 is MDHEN and CDR2 is SYDVKM. This CDR3 has 12 amino acids. J gave up 8 bases and V 8 bases, and 5 bases lay outside the gene matches. The CDR3 DNA reads as TGTGCCAGCTTGGACAGGGTGGATGAGCAGTTCTTC. The encoded protein is CASLDRVDEQFF.

The chain has TRBV20-1 and TRBJ2-7; D ambiguous. The CDR3 is 14 amino acids. Germline V CDR1 and CDR2: DFQATT, SNEGSKA (reference sequence). The V end was cut by 0 bases, the J end by 3 bases, with 12 bases between. The CDR3 protein is CSARDTAASYEQYF. The DNA of the CDR3 is TGCAGTGCTAGAGATACGGCGGCAAGCTACGAGCAGTACTTC.

This clonotype was counted a few times. The V call is TRBV6-2 or TRBV6-3, the J call TRBJ1-5; TRBD1 agrees at 7 bases. Germline CDR1 is MNHEY and CDR2 is SVGEGT. This CDR3 region has 14 residues. J lost 7 bases, V lost 7 bases, and 10 bases had no gene match. Written as DNA, the CDR3 is TGTGCCAGCACTCCAGGAGGGGGCTGGCAGCCCCAGCATTTT. Its translation is CASTPGGGWQPQHF.

The chain uses TRBV15 and TRBJ2-2; D gene ambiguous. The CDR3 spans 16 residues. The V end lost 0 bases, the J end lost 1 base, and 9 bases lay between the germline ends. Germline V gene lookup returns CDR1 LNHNV and CDR2 YYDKDF (reference sequence). CDR3 in amino acids: CATSRDRPQNTGELFF. The CDR3 nucleotides are TGTGCCACCAGCAGAGATCGCCCACAGAACACCGGGGAGCTGTTTTTT.